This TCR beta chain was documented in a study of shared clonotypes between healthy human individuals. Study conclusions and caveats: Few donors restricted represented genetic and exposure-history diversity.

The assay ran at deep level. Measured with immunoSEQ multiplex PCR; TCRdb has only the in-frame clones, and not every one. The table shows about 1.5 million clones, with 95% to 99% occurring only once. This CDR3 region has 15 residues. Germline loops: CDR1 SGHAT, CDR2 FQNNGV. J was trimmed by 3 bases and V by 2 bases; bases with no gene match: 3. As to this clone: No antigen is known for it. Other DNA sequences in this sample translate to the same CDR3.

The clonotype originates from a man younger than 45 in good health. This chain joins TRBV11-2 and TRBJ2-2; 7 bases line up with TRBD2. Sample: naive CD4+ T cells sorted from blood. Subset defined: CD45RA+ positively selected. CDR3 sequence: CASSLLAGYTGELFF. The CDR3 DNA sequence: TGTGCCAGCAGCTTATTAGCGGGTTACACCGGGGAGCTGTTTTTT.